The 19 T cell receptor beta chains in this list originate from one sample, sequenced in a study of beta chain features in type 1 diabetes. All of the isolated RNA was reverse transcribed, so expressed TCRB transcripts were sequenced. Profiling relied on immunoSEQ multiplex PCR, and the TCRdb table lists in-frame clones only, not all of them. The repertoire holds around 120,000 clones, roughly 17% seen once, with around 2.5% in the top ten. Antigens of these TCRs are unknown. Overall study results and limits: Moderate yet significant TCRB CDR3 shortening was seen in Type 1 diabetes patients in all four CD4+ subsets.

The source material was central memory CD4+ T cells from blood. The receptors were gathered from a man aged 18 to 29 with type 1 diabetes.

Only a few counts were recorded for this clone. The chain employs TRBV4-1 and TRBJ2-7; D remains ambiguous. This CDR3 region has 13 residues. Trimming stripped 4 bases from V and 3 bases from J, with 10 bases between. CDR1 and CDR2 (germline): MGHRA, YSYEKL. The DNA of the CDR3 is TGCGCCAGCAGCCCGCGACAAGACTACGAGCAGTACTTC. Amino acid sequence: CASSPRQDYEQYF.

This sequence joins TRBV14 and TRBJ2-1, with D perhaps TRBD1 (6 bases). The CDR3 has 15 residues. V lost 5 bases to trimming and J lost 7 bases, with 18 bases between them. Germline lookup yields CDR1 SGHDN and CDR2 FVKESK. Here the CDR3 DNA reads TGTGCCAGCAGCGGAATTGGGGGCCCAAGGAATGAGCAGTTCTTC. This translates into CASSGIGGPRNEQFF.

The chain is built from TRBV7-9 and TRBJ1-2; 8 positions match TRBD1. V shed 7 bases and J 4 bases; nucleotides not matched to a gene: 8. The CDR3 sequence is 14 residues long. The germline V gene has CDR1 SEHNR and CDR2 FQNEAQ (reference sequence). Here the CDR3 DNA reads TGTGCCAGCACCGATCCCGGACAGGGCTATGGCTACACCTTC. Translating gives CASTDPGQGYGYTF. Complete variable domain (other parts from reference TRBV7-9 and TRBJ1-2): DTGVSQNPRHKITKRGQNVTFRCDPISEHNRLYWYRQTLGQGPEFLTYFQNEAQLEKSRLLSDRFSAERPKGSFSTLEIQRTEQGDSAMYLCASTDPGQGYGYTFGSGTRLTVV.

The rearrangement joins TRBV4-1 to TRBJ2-3, with TRBD1 matching 9 bases. J lost 4 bases, V lost 1 base, and 6 bases had no gene match. Germline CDR1 is MGHRA and CDR2 is YSYEKL. The CDR3 is 16 residues long. The CDR3 coding sequence is TGCGCCAGCAGCCAAGCGGGGGACAGGGCTGCAGATACGCAGTATTTT. Amino acids: CASSQAGDRAADTQYF.

This clone was recorded a few times. The chain joins TRBV2 to TRBJ1-1, with D perhaps matching TRBD1 (5 bases). The V gene's germline CDR1 is SNHLY and CDR2 FYNNEI. V was clipped by 3 bases and J by 5 bases, with 10 bases between them. There are 13 residues in the CDR3. The CDR3 reads CASSEGTGTEAFF. For the CDR3, the DNA is TGTGCCAGCAGTGAGGGGACGGGAACTGAAGCTTTCTTT.

The CDR3 nucleotides are TGTGCCAGCAGCCAAGACCAGGGCCGCGACGAGCAGTACTTC. Protein product: CASSQDQGRDEQYF. The gene calls are TRBV4-2 and TRBJ2-7, with D perhaps matching TRBD1 (5 bases). V lost 0 bases to trimming and J lost 5 bases, with 11 bases between them. CDR3 length equals 14 residues. Germline CDR1 and CDR2: LGHNA and YNFKEQ.

This rearrangement joins TRBV27 to TRBJ1-5; D is unclear. CDR1 is MNHEY, CDR2 SMNVEV, per germline (reference sequence). The CDR3 extends over 13 amino acids. The ends were cut back, 1 base at V and 5 bases at J, with 6 bases in the middle. The CDR3 region is CASSLYGDQPQHF. The CDR3 DNA reads TGTGCCAGCAGTTTATACGGGGATCAGCCCCAGCATTTT.

Ten or more counts support this clone. The rearrangement uses TRBV4-3 and TRBJ2-3; TRBD1 aligns across 8 bases. This CDR3 is built from 18 residues. CDR1 is LGHNA and CDR2 is YSLEER in the germline V gene. Losses at the gene ends were 1 base for V and 3 bases for J; bases not matched to a gene: 12. CDR3 in DNA: TGCGCCAGCAGCCAAGCCACTGACAGGGGTTTGAGGACAGATACGCAGTATTTT. Residues: CASSQATDRGLRTDTQYF.

V gene TRBV30 combines with J gene TRBJ2-1; TRBD2 matches at 10 bases. Germline assignment: CDR1 GTSNPN and CDR2 SVGIG (reference sequence). V dropped 4 bases and J dropped 7; count of bases not matched to a gene: 7. CDR3 length: 14 amino acids. The DNA for the CDR3 is TGTGCCTGGACCGGGACTAGCGCTTTGAATGAGCAGTTCTTC. Its translation is CAWTGTSALNEQFF.

This clone was seen a handful of times. The rearrangement uses TRBV2 and TRBJ2-3; 9 positions match TRBD2. The CDR3 covers 15 residues. Per the germline V gene, CDR1 is SNHLY and CDR2 is FYNNEI. V dropped 6 bases and J dropped 2; count of bases not matched to a gene: 6. Written as DNA, the CDR3 is TGTGCCAGCAGGAGCTTAGCGGGGGTCACAGATACGCAGTATTTT. Its translation is CASRSLAGVTDTQYF.

This clone was observed at least ten times. V and J are TRBV29-1 and TRBJ2-3; 9 bases map to TRBD1. Germline CDR1 is SQVTM and CDR2 is ANQGSEA. With 7 bases clipped from V and 6 bases from J, the junction kept 5 bases outside the gene matches. CDR3 length equals 12 residues. CDR3 residues: CSADRGVDTQYF. The CDR3 nucleotides are TGCAGCGCGGACAGGGGTGTGGATACGCAGTATTTT.

This clone was picked up a small number of times. The chain has TRBV7-9 and TRBJ1-2; 8 bases agree with TRBD1. The CDR3 runs 12 residues. V lost 5 bases, J lost 10 bases, and 6 bases stayed unmatched. Germline CDR1 is SEHNR and CDR2 is FQNEAQ (reference sequence). CDR3 sequence: CASSLDRVDYTF. The CDR3 DNA reads as TGTGCCAGCAGCCTGGACAGGGTGGACTACACCTTC.

This clone was detected many times. The rearrangement uses TRBV29-1 and TRBJ2-7; TRBD2 is a possible D gene (5 bases). The germline V and J ends were trimmed by 4 bases and 5 bases, with 12 bases remaining between them. The CDR3 runs to 12 residues. CDR1 and CDR2 (germline): SQVTM, ANQGSEA. CDR3 sequence (DNA): TGCAGCGTTGCTCCGGGGTGGAACGAGCAGTACTTC. Its translation is CSVAPGWNEQYF.

This clone was detected only a few times. This chain's CDR3 is CAWSPGADTQYF. The DNA of the CDR3 is TGTGCCTGGAGTCCAGGCGCAGATACGCAGTATTTT. The rearrangement uses TRBV30 and TRBJ2-3; D is unresolved. CDR3 length equals 12 residues. Trimming removed 2 bases at V and 4 bases at J, with 7 bases between. Per germline, CDR1 GTSNPN and CDR2 SVGIG (reference sequence).

The table lists this clone with a count of one. J is TRBJ2-6 and V is TRBV9; TRBD2 matches at 11 bases. The V segment lost 0 bases and the J segment 4 bases; nucleotides outside the gene matches: 9. The germline gives CDR1 SGDLS, CDR2 YYNGEE. CDR3 size: 19 residues. CDR3 bases: TGTGCCAGCAGCGTAGAGGTAGCGGGAGGGCCCTTCGGGGCCAACGTCCTGACTTTC. It codes for CASSVEVAGGPFGANVLTF. Looking up the rest from reference TRBV9 and TRBJ2-6 gives the full variable domain: DSGVTQTPKHLITATGQRVTLRCSPRSGDLSVYWYQQSLDQGLQFLIQYYNGEERAKGNILERFSAQQFPDLHSELNLSSLELGDSALYFCASSVEVAGGPFGANVLTFGAGSRLTVL.

V is TRBV2 and J is TRBJ2-7; either TRBD1 or TRBD2 may supply D (5 bases each). The CDR3 spans 14 residues. The V end lost 6 bases, the J end lost 1 base, and 13 bases lay between the germline ends. The germline V gene encodes CDR1 SNHLY and CDR2 FYNNEI. The CDR3 DNA reads as TGTGCCAGCAGCGGGGTACAGGCGTCCTACGAGCAGTACTTC. This encodes CASSGVQASYEQYF.

This clone was detected a few times. The chain employs TRBV7-2 and TRBJ2-3, with 7 bases aligning to TRBD1. The trim removed 5 bases at V and 0 bases at J, leaving 8 bases unmatched. The CDR3 runs 16 residues. In germline, CDR1 is SGHTA, CDR2 FQGNSA. The chain's CDR3 is CASSPIIRGSTDTQYF. The CDR3 bases are TGTGCCAGCAGCCCAATCATCAGGGGGAGCACAGATACGCAGTATTTT.

The chain uses TRBV27 and TRBJ2-7; TRBD2 matches at 15 bases. CDR1 MNHEY and CDR2 SMNVEV come from the germline V gene (reference sequence). The CDR3 length is 16 residues. V shed 5 bases and J 4 bases; nucleotides not matched to a gene: 6. The CDR3 nucleotides read TGTGCCAGCAGTCCCCCGGGACTAGCGGGAGGATACGAGCAGTACTTC. Encoded protein: CASSPPGLAGGYEQYF.

The rearrangement uses TRBV18 and TRBJ1-1; no definite D call. The CDR3 contains 17 residues. Germline CDR1 reads KGHSH; CDR2 reads LQKENI. The ends were cut back, 2 bases at V and 6 bases at J, with 22 bases in the middle. DNA of the CDR3: TGTGCCAGCTCACCATCTTATTCCTTTAGTGGGAGCGCTGAAGCTTTCTTT. This codes for CASSPSYSFSGSAEAFF.